This TCR beta chain derives from a study of cytomegalovirus exposure and HLA in healthy donors (dated by TCRdb to about 2017). General notes on the study: An earlier analysis of some 550 of the donors reported roughly 270 Gb of sequence data and more than 90 million unique TCR beta sequences from about 180 million T cells. Roughly 300 gigabases of sequencing data and about 92 million unique TCR sequences made up an early release that covered fewer than 650 HLA-typed donors. The genetic ancestry cluster associated with self-reported Caucasian donors included 65% to 90% of the roughly 400 genotyped donors. The study aimed to test whether signatures of past pathogen exposure could be identified by cataloging public T cell receptors. Using immunosequencing, the study profiled T cell repertoires from around 670 subjects and related those repertoires to cytomegalovirus serostatus. Besides the first cohort of hundreds of subjects, a separate validation cohort made up of 95 to 150 different subjects was used. The study combined high-throughput TCR immunosequencing, statistical association of individual TCRs with disease status, and machine learning to predict cytomegalovirus infection status. To study patterns of TCR occurrence, a later analysis re-analyzed previously published TCR beta repertoires from 500 to 850 donors and added high-resolution HLA genotyping. In the later analysis, no new phenotypic data were used to find candidate immune exposures; instead, reliance was placed on TCR beta sequences and their occurrence across donors. An earlier analysis of a few hundred of the donors applied high-throughput TCR beta sequencing to assess whether each TCR beta V gene segment acted as functional or pseudogenic. Donor age, sex, ethnicity and CMV serostatus were compiled together with the repertoire data. A later genetic analysis took genome-wide SNP genotypes for about three fifths of the roughly 700 donors and used that subset as a discovery cohort. All discovery cohort repertoires had been generated on a single sequencing platform. Class I and class II HLA loci were covered by the typing at four-digit resolution. The number of typed donors differed by locus: roughly 629-640 for A, B, C, DRB1 and DQB1; 500 to 550 for DQA1; around 610 for DPA1; and some 470 for DPB1. Five DR-DQ haplotypes were treated as single units for association and clustering because of strong linkage in the cohort. Among several hundred genotyped donors of the cohort, an average of approximately 240,000 unique TCR beta nucleotide sequences was sequenced per donor, of which 15% to 20% were non-productive.

Library preparation employed the immunoSEQ multiplex PCR assay. A mixture of 60 forward primers for TCR Vbeta segments and 13 reverse primers for TCR Jbeta segments was used in the multiplex PCR. The CDR3 region of rearranged TCR beta genes was amplified from genomic DNA by a multiplex PCR assay. The amplified TCR beta libraries were sequenced on the Illumina HiSeq System as 87-base-pair reads. The published analysis was carried out like this. Across the 700 or so repertoires, a later analysis counted approximately 75 million unique TCR beta chains, approximately 12 million of which were shared by at least two donors. A nearest-neighbor algorithm error-corrected the raw reads and collapsed the reads into unique sequences, merging closely related sequences to remove PCR and sequencing errors. V, D and J gene segments were assigned by aligning CDR3 sequences to IMGT reference sequences. For a sequence to be retained, a match of at least six nucleotides to both a V gene segment and a J gene segment was required. A rearrangement counted as productive if the CDR3 had no stop codons and remained in frame with V and J, and every other rearrangement counted as non-productive. CDR3 was defined by IMGT convention, running from the second conserved V-encoded cysteine to the conserved J-encoded phenylalanine. The earlier analysis of 500 to 600 of the donors excluded sequences that lacked an unambiguous match to a single V gene segment. An earlier analysis of several hundred of the donors called V segments functional above 56.7% productive rearrangements and segregating when the between-donor standard deviation exceeded 5%. A statistical classification framework was built to diagnose cytomegalovirus status from the catalog of TCR beta chain sequences. In a later analysis, TCR nucleotide sequences were compared against IMGT/GENE-DB human TR gene sequences so that V and J genes could be assigned. In a later analysis, CDR3 sequences and most-parsimonious VDJ recombination scenarios were assigned using the TCRdist pipeline. A later analysis defined each TCR beta chain by its CDR3 amino acid sequence plus V-gene family, and excluded reads lacking a unique V-gene family. To address suspected cross-contamination and a sequencing artifact, a later analysis removed 450 to 700 highly shared, low-generation-probability nucleotide sequences. A later analysis calculated a clonal expansion index for each public chain from normalized within-repertoire ranks of inferred template counts. Generation probabilities in a later analysis came from a VDJ recombination model fitted to out-of-frame rearrangements, and those results were checked against IGoR. Hypergeometric tests were used in a later analysis to score TCR-TCR, TCR-HLA and TCR-CMV co-occurrence, with a repertoire-size bias correction applied to the TCR pairs. False discovery rates were estimated in a later analysis by permuting HLA or CMV assignments 20 times. In a later analysis, co-occurring TCRs were grouped using DBSCAN, with TCRdist sequence similarity added in when clustering inside HLA-allele-positive subsets. Repertoires with fewer than 30,000 or more than 120,000 public chains were left out of co-occurrence clustering, as were a handful of repertoires with anomalous nucleotide sharing. Not all clones reach the TCRdb copy of this immuneACCESS table, which keeps in-frame sequences only. Checked studies attribute under half of the gap to unresolved V genes and leave the rest unexplained. Clone size and V and J calls were adopted from that table, with D and trimming inferred from the DNA. For this sample there are about 130,000 clones; 75% to 90% appear just once. The ten biggest clones cover about 7% of the sample.

Only one count was recorded for this clone. Its antigen specificity is not known. The germline gene is not matched at one end of the junction; a read error may be the cause. The cohort was made up of approximately 700 healthy bone marrow donors. All cohort members were sampled while nominally healthy, although unrecorded immune exposures were likely present. The donor was CMV seropositive and belonged to the group of 250 to 300 seropositive cohort members. A peripheral blood sample was collected from each donor, and TCR beta sequencing was performed on peripheral blood mononuclear cells. Genomic DNA extraction from the blood cell samples was performed with the Qiagen DNeasy Blood Extraction Kit. The cysteine opens and the phenylalanine closes a CDR3 of 14 amino acids. Of all the DNA, just the CDR3 is kept, 42 bases in frame from base 1. As encoded in the germline V gene (reference sequence), CDR1 is SEHNR while CDR2 is FQNEAQ.

The full study reports these points: Cytomegalovirus status was reported to be diagnosed by the classifier with high specificity and sensitivity in both the original and validation cohorts. A later analysis reported that several top co-occurrence clusters appeared linked to parvovirus B19, influenza, CMV and Epstein-Barr virus. According to a later analysis, TCR association rates differed among HLA loci, with DRB1 alleles showing the most associated TCRs and HLA-C alleles showing the fewest. A later analysis associated some 17,000 TCR beta sequences with specific HLA alleles at a false discovery rate of 0.05. Assigning TCR associations to individual alleles was difficult when HLA alleles, especially DR and DQ, strongly co-occurred. The sequencing pipeline was judged likely to have produced a cluster of highly shared sequence variants as a technical artifact. A few of the identified cytomegalovirus-associated TCR beta chains were confirmed in vitro to be specific for cytomegalovirus antigens. A further reported finding was that TCR beta sequences accurately predicted the HLA-A and HLA-B alleles for most subjects in the first cohort. A later analysis found that HLA-associated TCR beta chains were more clonally expanded and had lower generation probabilities than equally common non-associated chains. According to a later genetic analysis, donors in an Asian-associated ancestry cluster had fewer N-insertions in productive TCRs than the roughly 670-donor mean. Correlated functional status among segregating V segments might be attributable to linkage disequilibrium, but an unknown experimental factor could not be ruled out. Sequencing depth was assumed to be roughly uniform across donors in the presence/absence analyses, though that assumption may not hold. In an earlier analysis of some 500 of the donors, most TCR beta V segments appeared in productive rearrangements about 87% or about 30% of the time, broadly matching IMGT annotations. CMV serostatus was the only immune exposure information available for the cohort. In the study, approximately 160 TCR beta chains were listed as associated with cytomegalovirus. The cohort was sequenced for TCR beta chains only, and without alpha or paired-chain data the features that could be detected were limited. Some IMGT-functional V segments, including TRBV6-2 and TRBV6-3, could not be distinguished by the 87-base-pair reads and were therefore excluded. Across donors, most TCR sequences were observed very rarely, whereas some public TCRs were present in many individuals. Because counts were too low, 15 to 20 rarely observed V segments, including chromosome 9 orphons, were excluded from the earlier analysis of roughly 580 of the donors. Most CMV-associated TCR beta chains appeared to be HLA-restricted in a later analysis, and the HLA associations seemed to be driven largely by CMV exposure. The authors suggested that the approach could potentially be extended to other disease states and immunological phenotypes. A later genetic analysis associated a missense DCLRE1C variant with V-gene and J-gene trimming of TCR beta chains, and an independent cohort replicated the association. HLA typing was unavailable for some donors at each locus, so association tests used only the typed subset.

This clonotype originated in a woman aged 30 to 39 in good health and CMV-seropositive. Input material: PBMCs. The receptor chain draws on TRBV7-9 and TRBJ1-4; 10 junctional bases match TRBD1. The bases are TGTTCCAGCAGCTGGGACAGGGGAGGTGAAAAACTGTTTTTT. Translated, it reads CSSSWDRGGEKLFF.